This entry lists 8 T cell receptor beta chains sequenced from one sample in a study of type 1 regulatory T cells. The antigens for these receptors are not known. TCRdb reanalysed the reads using MiXCR and keeps one entry per CDR3 protein. The table shows about 42,000 distinct CDR3 sequences, with more than 10% occurring only once. Sequencing was done on a sample of cultured non-Tr1 T cells, either the whole culture or a sorted T cell fraction (not recorded which). These receptors all stem from a human donor in good health.

This sequence joins TRBV18 and TRBJ2-1, with 9 positions matching TRBD2. Germline V lookup: CDR1 KGHSH, CDR2 LQKENI. The CDR3 extends over 15 amino acids. The V gene end was trimmed by 3 bases and the J gene end by 1 base; junction bases not matched to a gene: 1. CDR3 bases: TGTGCCAGCTCACCTCTAGCGGGATCCTACAATGAGCAGTTCTTC. Its translation: CASSPLAGSYNEQFF.

This clonotype was picked up a small number of times. The chain joins TRBV2 to TRBJ2-6; D is unresolved. Germline CDR1 and CDR2: SNHLY and FYNNEI. Trimming took off 6 bases at V and 2 bases at J, with 2 bases between the two ends. The CDR3 is 12 amino acids. DNA of the CDR3: TGTGCCAGCAGGGCTGGGGCCAACGTCCTGACTTTC. Translation: CASRAGANVLTF.

Only a few counts were recorded for this clonotype. The chain recombines TRBV3-1 with TRBJ2-3; the D is unclear. Trimming shortened V by 4 bases and J by 0 bases, and 5 bases separated the two germline ends. This CDR3 is 13 amino acids long. CDR1 and CDR2 from the germline V gene are LGHDT and YNNKEL (reference sequence). CDR3 amino acids: CASSRSSTDTQYF. CDR3 DNA: TGTGCCAGCAGCCGCTCAAGCACAGATACGCAGTATTTT.

A word on this clonotype: This may be a read error, as it is one base from a much larger clone. The CDR3 DNA reads as TGTGCCAGTAGTATATCCAGCCAAAATGAGCAGTACTTC. Its translation is CASSISSQNEQYF. This chain links TRBV19 with TRBJ2-5; D remains unclear. Germline assignment: CDR1 LNHDA and CDR2 SQIVND (reference sequence). V lost 2 bases and J lost 11, with 15 bases in between. The CDR3 runs to 13 residues. The variable domain in full, with the rest retrieved from reference TRBV19 and TRBJ2-5, is DGGITQSPKYLFRKEGQNVTLSCEQNLNHDAMYWYRQDPGQGLRLIYYSQIVNDFQKGDIAEGYSVSREKKESFPLTVTSAQKNPTAFYLCASSISSQNEQYFGPGTRLLVL.

This clonotype was recorded only once. This may stem from a read error, because a much larger clone lies one nucleotide away. The chain couples TRBV4-3 to TRBJ2-6; 7 nucleotides match TRBD1. The germline V gene encodes CDR1 LGHNA and CDR2 YSLEER. The CDR3 has 16 residues. Here the CDR3 DNA reads TGCGCCGGCAGCCAAGCCAGGGGGTTTGGGGCCAACGTCCTGACTTTC. Protein product: CAGSQARGFGANVLTF.

This clonotype was observed at least ten times. The V call is TRBV7-8, the J call TRBJ1-6; D is possibly TRBD1 (5 bases). The CDR3 contains 12 residues. Trimming shortened V by 3 bases and J by 10 bases, and 7 bases separated the two germline ends. CDR1 is SGHVS, CDR2 FQNEAQ, per germline. The CDR3 region has the DNA TGTGCCAGCAGCTTGGGGGACTCACCCCTCCACTTT. Amino acid sequence: CASSLGDSPLHF.

There are many counts of this clonotype. J is TRBJ2-7 and V is TRBV5-1, with 7 bases aligning to TRBD2. In germline, CDR1 is SGHRS, CDR2 YFSETQ. J gave up 7 bases and V 0 bases, and 4 bases lay outside the gene matches. This CDR3 has 13 residues. CDR3 DNA sequence: TGCGCCAGCAGCTTGGAACTAGCGAGGGAGCAGTACTTC. Translation gives CASSLELAREQYF.

This clonotype was observed a few times. A much larger clone lies a single base off, so this may be a read error. This rearrangement joins TRBV25-1 to TRBJ2-5, with a tentative D call TRBD2 (5 bases). The CDR3 loop spans 15 amino acids. Germline CDR1 and CDR2: MGHDK and SYGVNS. V was clipped by 4 bases and J by 1 base, with 13 bases between them. In nucleotides, the CDR3 is TGTGCCAGCAGTGGATTTCGGGGAGCCCAAGAGACCCAGTACTTC. Its translation is CASSGFRGAQETQYF. The full variable domain, with the rest looked up from reference TRBV25-1 and TRBJ2-5, is EADIYQTPRYLVIGTGKKITLECSQTMGHDKMYWYQQDPGMELHLIHYSYGVNSTEKGDLSSESTVSRIRTEHFPLTLESARPSHTSQYLCASSGFRGAQETQYFGPGTRLLVL.